These 18 T cell receptor beta chains originate from one sample sequenced in a study of T cell responses to AZD1222 COVID-19 vaccine. Clones were sequenced by immunoSEQ multiplex PCR, and TCRdb holds only the in-frame ones, with some missing. In the table there are about 120,000 clones, 70% to 90% of which are singletons. Specimen: peripheral blood, collected 28 days after the second AZD1222 dose. Source of these receptors: an adult who received the AZD1222 COVID-19 vaccine.

The V call is TRBV9, the J call TRBJ2-4, with D perhaps matching TRBD1 (7 bases). Germline CDR1 is SGDLS and CDR2 is YYNGEE. There are 15 residues in the CDR3. V lost 0 bases, J lost 7 bases, and 14 bases lay in between. CDR3 bases: TGTGCCAGCAGCGTAGGACAGGGACTCGGGAACATTCAGTACTTC. Protein sequence: CASSVGQGLGNIQYF. Full variable domain (rest looked up from reference TRBV9 and TRBJ2-4): DSGVTQTPKHLITATGQRVTLRCSPRSGDLSVYWYQQSLDQGLQFLIQYYNGEERAKGNILERFSAQQFPDLHSELNLSSLELGDSALYFCASSVGQGLGNIQYFGAGTRLSVL.

V and J are TRBV20-1 and TRBJ2-7; D perhaps matches TRBD2 (5 bases). The CDR3 contains 11 residues. The V gene lost 5 bases and the J gene lost 2 bases, with 7 bases spanning the gap. Germline V gives CDR1 DFQATT, CDR2 SNEGSKA (reference sequence). The CDR3 reads CSALAPYEQYF. CDR3 coding DNA: TGCAGTGCTCTAGCCCCCTACGAGCAGTACTTC.

The rearrangement uses TRBV28 and TRBJ1-5; a weak D match, TRBD1 (6 bases). This CDR3 comprises 14 residues. V lost 8 bases and J 4 bases, leaving 15 bases between the germline ends. Germline assignment: CDR1 MDHEN and CDR2 SYDVKM. The CDR3 DNA reads as TGTGCCAGCCGGCGGACAGCCAAGAATCAGCCCCAGCATTTT. Translation: CASRRTAKNQPQHF.

In regard to this clone: This sample includes further DNA sequences coding for the same CDR3. CDR3 protein: CASRGQGNTEAFF. In nucleotides, the CDR3 is TGTGCCAGCAGGGGACAGGGGAACACTGAAGCTTTCTTT. The gene calls are TRBV5-4 and TRBJ1-1; 9 nucleotides align to TRBD1. Looked up from germline, CDR1 is SGHNT and CDR2 is YYREEE (reference sequence). The V and J ends lost 5 bases and 1 base, in that order; junction bases with no gene match: 0. The CDR3 runs to 13 residues.

V usage is TRBV6-1 and J usage is TRBJ1-2; 7 bases line up with TRBD1. The length of the CDR3 is 13 residues. Trimming took 3 bases from V and 4 from J; bases not matched to a gene: 2. The V gene's germline CDR1 is MNHNS and CDR2 SASEGT. Written as DNA, the CDR3 is TGTGCCAGCAGTGAGCCAGGGGGCTATGGCTACACCTTC. Its translation: CASSEPGGYGYTF.

The chain carries TRBV11-3 and TRBJ2-5; TRBD1 or TRBD2 may be the D gene (5 bases each). The CDR3 is 13 residues long. CDR1 is SGHNT, CDR2 YENEEA, per germline. Trimming removed 5 bases from V and 3 bases from J, with 10 bases in between. The CDR3 reads CASSPGAEETQYF. CDR3 DNA sequence: TGTGCCAGCAGCCCCGGGGCAGAAGAGACCCAGTACTTC.

This chain links TRBV12-5 with TRBJ2-1; D gene unclear. The germline CDR1 and CDR2 sequences are LGHNT and FRNRAP. V lost 8 bases and J 0 bases, leaving 11 bases between the germline ends. The CDR3 runs 14 residues. CDR3 in DNA: TGTGCTAGTCTTCCAGAATACTCCTACAATGAGCAGTTCTTC. Translation: CASLPEYSYNEQFF.

V usage is TRBV21-1 and J usage is TRBJ1-1; the D segment call TRBD1 is taken from the table without a DNA check. TRBV21-1 represents a pseudogene. The CDR3 runs 15 residues. CDR3 amino acids: CASSKNKGAWTEAFF. CDR3 sequence (DNA): TGTGCCAGCAGCAAAAATAAGGGGGCGTGGACTGAAGCTTTCTTT.

The rearrangement uses TRBV10-3 and TRBJ1-2; tentatively, D is TRBD1 (6 bases). This CDR3 is 12 amino acids long. Germline loops: CDR1 ENHRY, CDR2 SYGVKD. V was clipped by 9 bases and J by 7 bases, with 15 bases between them. The CDR3: CAISNTGFGYTF. The CDR3 bases are TGTGCCATATCAAACACAGGGTTTGGCTACACCTTC.

The chain is built from TRBV6-5 and TRBJ1-5; D unclear. Germline V gene data show CDR1 as MNHEY and CDR2 as SVGAGI. V was clipped by 7 bases and J by 5 bases, with 12 bases between them. The CDR3 is made up of 13 amino acids. CDR3 region: CASTRQDHQPQHF. CDR3 DNA: TGTGCCAGCACCCGGCAGGATCATCAGCCCCAGCATTTT.

CDR3 in amino acids: CASSDRGYGYTF. DNA of the CDR3: TGTGCCAGCAGTGACAGGGGCTATGGCTACACCTTC. This chain joins TRBV12-3 or TRBV12-4 and TRBJ1-2; 8 bases line up with TRBD1. The V gene end was trimmed by 5 bases and the J gene end by 4 bases; junction bases not matched to a gene: 0. The CDR3 contains 12 residues.

Written as DNA, the CDR3 is TGTGCCAGCAGCTTAGTTGGAAGCTCTGCGGGCAATCAGCCCCAGCATTTT. It specifies CASSLVGSSAGNQPQHF. This chain links TRBV7-2 with TRBJ1-5, with no clear D. V was clipped by 1 base and J by 2 bases, with 15 bases between them. Germline CDR1 is SGHTA and CDR2 is FQGNSA. The CDR3 has 17 amino acids.

V usage is TRBV19 and J usage is TRBJ2-7; D is possibly TRBD2 (5 bases). Per the germline V gene, CDR1 is LNHDA and CDR2 is SQIVND (reference sequence). CDR3 length: 14 residues. Trimming shortened V by 6 bases and J by 2 bases, and 14 bases separated the two germline ends. CDR3 region: CASRLTEGPYEQYF. In nucleotides, the CDR3 is TGTGCCAGTAGACTCACAGAGGGTCCCTACGAGCAGTACTTC.

V is TRBV2 and J is TRBJ1-1, with 8 bases matching TRBD1. With V trimmed by 6 bases and J by 6 bases, 9 bases remained unmatched. Germline values: CDR1 SNHLY, CDR2 FYNNEI. The CDR3 totals 14 residues. CDR3 sequence (DNA): TGTGCCAGCAGGACAGGGGATAGGAGGGCTGAAGCTTTCTTT. It yields the protein CASRTGDRRAEAFF.

This chain links TRBV5-4 with TRBJ1-1; D is undetermined. The V and J ends lost 0 bases and 3 bases respectively, with 12 bases between them. The CDR3 covers 15 residues. Looked up from germline, CDR1 is SGHNT and CDR2 is YYREEE (reference sequence). The CDR3 DNA reads TGTGCCAGCAGCTTGGACCCCCCAAGGGACACTGAAGCTTTCTTT. Its translation is CASSLDPPRDTEAFF.

The V and J genes are TRBV6-5 and TRBJ2-5, with 7 nucleotides matching TRBD1. The CDR3 is 12 residues long. The germline CDR1 and CDR2 sequences are MNHEY and SVGAGI. The V and J ends lost 8 bases and 5 bases, in that order; junction bases with no gene match: 5. CDR3 protein: CASWDSRETQYF. Here the CDR3 DNA reads TGTGCCAGCTGGGACAGTAGGGAGACCCAGTACTTC.

The V call is TRBV19, the J call TRBJ2-6; TRBD1 matches 9 bases. There are 17 residues in the CDR3. Germline CDR1 LNHDA, CDR2 SQIVND (reference sequence). V shed 6 bases, J shed 1 base, and the junction held 7 bases outside the gene matches. The DNA for the CDR3 is TGTGCCAGTAGACCGGGACAGGGAAAATCTGGGGCCAACGTCCTGACTTTC. Translating it yields CASRPGQGKSGANVLTF.

V and J are TRBV7-8 and TRBJ2-7; TRBD1 might be the D (5 bases). This CDR3 has 13 residues. V was cut by 1 base and J by 7 bases, with 11 bases left in between. CDR1 and CDR2 from the germline V gene are SGHVS and FQNEAQ. The CDR3 coding sequence is TGTGCCAGCAGCTTAGTTCCCAGGGTTGAGCAGTACTTC. This translates into CASSLVPRVEQYF.